These 30 T cell receptor beta chains came from one sample sequenced in a study of cytomegalovirus exposure and HLA in healthy donors. Assay: immunoSEQ multiplex PCR; the TCRdb copy retains only in-frame clones and omits some. This sample has fewer than 250,000 clones, with over 65% found just once. Input material: PBMCs. Receptors were obtained from a woman aged 18-30 years in good health and CMV-seronegative.

The CDR3 nucleotides are TGTGCCTGGAGTACGGGGCATTCCAATCAGCCCCAGCATTTT. Translation: CAWSTGHSNQPQHF. The chain combines TRBV30 with TRBJ1-5, with TRBD1 as a possible D gene (5 bases). The CDR3 loop spans 14 amino acids. V was cut by 2 bases and J by 3 bases, with 11 bases left in between. Per germline, CDR1 GTSNPN and CDR2 SVGIG (reference sequence).

This clone was seen a few times. This sequence joins TRBV18 and TRBJ1-2, with D perhaps matching TRBD1 (5 bases). Per the germline V gene, CDR1 is KGHSH and CDR2 is LQKENI. The CDR3 consists of 15 residues. V lost 2 bases, J lost 2 bases, and 12 bases lay in between. The CDR3 loop is CASSPSPTVNYGYTF. The CDR3 bases are TGTGCCAGCTCACCATCTCCGACAGTCAACTATGGCTACACCTTC.

The sample holds a few counts of this clone. The rearrangement links TRBV2 to TRBJ1-1; D is unclear. CDR1 SNHLY and CDR2 FYNNEI come from the germline V gene. The CDR3 is 12 residues long. V shed 2 bases and J shed 8 bases, with 9 bases lying between them. The CDR3 loop is CASSERLDEAFF. The CDR3 coding sequence is TGTGCCAGCAGTGAAAGGTTGGACGAAGCTTTCTTT.

The J gene is TRBJ2-1, the V gene TRBV25-1, with 7 bases lining up with TRBD1. Germline V gives CDR1 MGHDK, CDR2 SYGVNS. The CDR3 covers 15 residues. V gave up 3 bases and J gave up 2 bases; unmatched junction bases: 4. The CDR3 DNA reads TGTGCCAGCAGTGATCCCGGGACAGCCTACAATGAGCAGTTCTTC. Protein sequence: CASSDPGTAYNEQFF.

V is TRBV6-5 and J is TRBJ1-5, with 9 bases aligning to TRBD1. The V and J ends lost 4 bases and 4 bases, in that order; junction bases with no gene match: 5. This CDR3 comprises 15 residues. Per the germline V gene, CDR1 is MNHEY and CDR2 is SVGAGI. The CDR3 nucleotides read TGTGCCAGCAGTTCGGACAGGGGAGGAAATCAGCCCCAGCATTTT. It encodes CASSSDRGGNQPQHF.

The chain carries TRBV11-3 and TRBJ2-2, with 10 bases aligning to TRBD1. The ends lost 5 bases at V and 1 base at J; junction bases unmatched: 4. Germline V gives CDR1 SGHNT, CDR2 YENEEA. This CDR3 is 16 amino acids long. Here the CDR3 DNA reads TGTGCCAGCAGCCCCGGACAGGGGGAGAACACCGGGGAGCTGTTTTTT. This codes for CASSPGQGENTGELFF.

The chain has TRBV19 and TRBJ1-2, with no clear D. Germline V gene lookup returns CDR1 LNHDA and CDR2 SQIVND (reference sequence). This CDR3 is built from 13 residues. Trimming shortened V by 9 bases and J by 1 base, and 12 bases separated the two germline ends. CDR3 loop: CASRGSLNYGYTF. The CDR3 DNA is TGTGCCAGCCGAGGGTCTCTTAACTATGGCTACACCTTC.

This chain uses TRBV5-1 with TRBJ2-2; D is perhaps TRBD2 (5 bases). The CDR3 extends over 14 amino acids. CDR1 and CDR2 (germline): SGHRS, YFSETQ. V gave up 4 bases and J gave up 7 bases, with 14 bases separating them. This CDR3 reads CASSQERNVGELFF. The CDR3 DNA sequence: TGCGCCAGCAGCCAAGAGCGGAATGTCGGGGAGCTGTTTTTT. Combining the CDR3 with reference TRBV5-1 and TRBJ2-2 gives the whole variable domain KAGVTQTPRYLIKTRGQQVTLSCSPISGHRSVSWYQQTPGQGLQFLFEYFSETQRNKGNFPGRFSGRQFSNSRSEMNVSTLELGDSALYLCASSQERNVGELFFGEGSRLTVL.

The V and J genes are TRBV6-6 and TRBJ2-1; D is ambiguous. Trimming took off 0 bases at V and 1 base at J, with 1 base between the two ends. Germline CDR1 and CDR2: MNHNY and SVGAGI (reference sequence). CDR3 length: 13 residues. The DNA of the CDR3 is TGTGCCAGCAGTTACTCGTCCTACAATGAGCAGTTCTTC. It translates to CASSYSSYNEQFF.

The chain has TRBV7-6 and TRBJ1-5; the match to TRBD1 covers 8 bases. The germline V gene has CDR1 SGHVS and CDR2 FNYEAQ. Trimming took 5 bases from V and 2 from J; bases not matched to a gene: 8. This CDR3 spans 16 amino acids. The CDR3 DNA is TGTGCCAGCAGCCCAGGGACAGGAATGGGCAATCAGCCCCAGCATTTT. Residues: CASSPGTGMGNQPQHF.

This clone was detected once. V is TRBV10-3 and J is TRBJ1-2, with TRBD1 as a possible D gene (5 bases). CDR3 length equals 14 residues. The V gene's germline CDR1 is ENHRY and CDR2 SYGVKD. V shed 1 base and J shed 1 base, with 7 bases lying between them. CDR3 sequence reads: CAISEFGGNYGYTF. DNA for the CDR3: TGTGCCATCAGTGAGTTTGGGGGTAACTATGGCTACACCTTC.

The gene calls are TRBV11-3 and TRBJ1-1; D remains unclear. In germline, CDR1 is SGHNT, CDR2 YENEEA. The CDR3 has 13 amino acids. V lost 1 base to trimming and J lost 1 base, with 4 bases between them. The CDR3 here is CASSLAENTEAFF. The CDR3 DNA reads as TGTGCCAGCAGCTTAGCAGAGAACACTGAAGCTTTCTTT.

The chain uses TRBV27 and TRBJ1-1; D is uncertain. Germline CDR1 MNHEY, CDR2 SMNVEV (reference sequence). The CDR3 loop spans 15 amino acids. V was pared by 3 bases and J by 1 base, with 12 bases between. The CDR3, as DNA: TGTGCCAGCAGTTTTGGAGGGTATGGGAACACTGAAGCTTTCTTT. Translation: CASSFGGYGNTEAFF.

This clone was picked up one time. The chain is built from TRBV5-1 and TRBJ2-3; D is perhaps TRBD2 (5 bases). This CDR3 comprises 15 residues. Germline assignment: CDR1 SGHRS and CDR2 YFSETQ. V lost 1 base, J lost 4 bases, and 13 bases lay in between. In nucleotides, the CDR3 is TGCGCCAGCAGCTTGTTGACCCGGGGAGCAGATACGCAGTATTTT. It translates to CASSLLTRGADTQYF.

This sequence joins TRBV7-9 and TRBJ2-7, with 7 bases fitting TRBD1. The germline CDR1 and CDR2 sequences are SEHNR and FQNEAQ (reference sequence). The J segment lost 4 bases and the V segment lost 6 bases, leaving 6 bases of the junction unmatched. CDR3 size: 13 residues. The DNA of the CDR3 is TGTGCCAGCAGTTTGACAGGGTGGTACGAGCAGTACTTC. Translated, it gives CASSLTGWYEQYF.

The DNA for the CDR3 is TGTGCCAGCAGTGAGGACAGGGCTGCAGATACGCAGTATTTT. This codes for CASSEDRAADTQYF. The chain carries TRBV6-1 and TRBJ2-3; TRBD1 matches 8 bases. V lost 3 bases and J lost 4; bases outside the gene matches: 3. The CDR3 is 14 residues long. Germline V gene data show CDR1 as MNHNS and CDR2 as SASEGT.

This clone has just one count. The chain joins TRBV11-2 to TRBJ1-2, with unresolved D. CDR1 is SGHAT and CDR2 is FQNNGV in the germline V gene. CDR3 length equals 12 residues. V was shortened by 6 bases and J by 4 bases, with 9 bases between the two germline ends. CDR3 bases: TGTGCCAGCAGGGACCCAAGCTATGGCTACACCTTC. This codes for CASRDPSYGYTF.

J is TRBJ1-1 and V is TRBV13; D unclear. The CDR3 is 13 amino acids. Trimming took 7 bases from V and 0 from J, leaving 9 bases between them. Germline CDR1 PRHDT, CDR2 FYEKMQ (reference sequence). CDR3 sequence reads: CASTGFMNTEAFF. DNA for the CDR3: TGTGCCAGCACGGGCTTTATGAACACTGAAGCTTTCTTT.

The CDR3 here is CASRPLTGNPEAFF. In DNA form, the CDR3 reads TGTGCCAGCAGGCCCTTGACAGGCAACCCTGAAGCTTTCTTT. This chain links TRBV6-6 with TRBJ1-1; tentatively, D is TRBD1 (6 bases). CDR1 and CDR2 from the germline V gene are MNHNY and SVGAGI (reference sequence). V was clipped by 6 bases and J by 6 bases, with 17 bases between them. This CDR3 is built from 14 residues.

The genes are TRBV11-2 and TRBJ2-1, with a tentative D call TRBD2 (5 bases). From germline, CDR1 is SGHAT and CDR2 FQNNGV. Deletions cut 1 base from V and 0 bases from J, with 10 bases between. The CDR3 contains 16 residues. Here the CDR3 reads CASSLAGLASYNEQFF. The CDR3 DNA reads TGTGCCAGCAGCTTAGCCGGACTGGCCTCCTACAATGAGCAGTTCTTC. Supplemented by reference TRBV11-2 and TRBJ2-1, the full variable domain reads EAGVAQSPRYKIIEKRQSVAFWCNPISGHATLYWYQQILGQGPKLLIQFQNNGVVDDSQLPKDRFSAERLKGVDSTLKIQPAKLEDSAVYLCASSLAGLASYNEQFFGPGTRLTVL.

This sequence joins TRBV10-3 and TRBJ2-7; no clear D gene. V was clipped by 0 bases and J by 2 bases, with 8 bases between them. This CDR3 has 14 amino acids. CDR1 ENHRY and CDR2 SYGVKD come from the germline V gene. CDR3 residues: CAISESTNTYEQYF. The DNA of the CDR3 is TGTGCCATCAGTGAGTCGACCAATACCTACGAGCAGTACTTC.

The chain combines TRBV5-1 with TRBJ2-1, with TRBD2 matching over 8 bases. Germline V gene sequence: CDR1 SGHRS, CDR2 YFSETQ. The CDR3 sequence is 17 residues long. V trimming: 4 bases; J trimming: 0 bases; junction bases outside the gene matches: 9. As DNA, the CDR3 is TGCGCCAGCAGCCCATCCGCCGGGACTAGCTCCTACAATGAGCAGTTCTTC. This gives the protein CASSPSAGTSSYNEQFF.

V usage is TRBV6-5 and J usage is TRBJ1-4; no clear D. V gave up 4 bases and J gave up 7 bases, with 13 bases separating them. Germline assignment: CDR1 MNHEY and CDR2 SVGAGI. The CDR3 covers 14 residues. CDR3 protein: CASSSPVEAEKLFF. For the CDR3, the DNA is TGTGCCAGCAGTTCCCCTGTGGAGGCTGAAAAACTGTTTTTT.

This chain joins TRBV27 and TRBJ2-1, with D unclear. In germline, CDR1 is MNHEY, CDR2 SMNVEV (reference sequence). The CDR3 extends over 15 amino acids. With 3 bases removed from V and 2 bases from J, the gap between germline ends came to 11 bases. For the CDR3, the DNA is TGTGCCAGCAGTTTGGAAGAGGACCCCTACAATGAGCAGTTCTTC. It translates to CASSLEEDPYNEQFF.

The chain couples TRBV11-2 to TRBJ2-7, with D unresolved. Per germline, CDR1 SGHAT and CDR2 FQNNGV. The V and J ends lost 0 bases and 1 base respectively, with 10 bases between them. There are 15 residues in the CDR3. The CDR3 nucleotides read TGTGCCAGCAGCTTAGAGGTTGGCAGTTCCTACGAGCAGTACTTC. Amino acid sequence: CASSLEVGSSYEQYF. The variable domain in full, with the rest retrieved from reference TRBV11-2 and TRBJ2-7, is EAGVAQSPRYKIIEKRQSVAFWCNPISGHATLYWYQQILGQGPKLLIQFQNNGVVDDSQLPKDRFSAERLKGVDSTLKIQPAKLEDSAVYLCASSLEVGSSYEQYFGPGTRLTVT.

V and J are TRBV6-1 and TRBJ1-6; D call uncertain. This CDR3 is built from 13 residues. Trimming took off 3 bases at V and 16 bases at J, with 16 bases between the two ends. Germline values: CDR1 MNHNS, CDR2 SASEGT. CDR3 DNA: TGTGCCAGCAGTGAGGCAAGGAGGGAGCCTCTCCACTTT. Translating gives CASSEARREPLHF.

The chain has TRBV6-4 and TRBJ2-6; D is undetermined. Looked up from germline, CDR1 is MRHNA and CDR2 is SNTAGT. CDR3 length: 15 residues. With 3 bases removed from V and 1 base from J, the gap between germline ends came to 7 bases. CDR3 nucleotide sequence: TGTGCCAGCAGTGAGGTGAATTCTGGGGCCAACGTCCTGACTTTC. Residues: CASSEVNSGANVLTF.

The chain couples TRBV5-6 to TRBJ2-7, with D maybe TRBD1 (6 bases). This CDR3 spans 11 amino acids. Germline loops: CDR1 SGHDT, CDR2 YYEEEE. Trimming shortened V by 10 bases and J by 3 bases, and 11 bases separated the two germline ends. This chain's CDR3 is CARPDSYEQYF. CDR3 in DNA: TGTGCCCGCCCGGACAGCTACGAGCAGTACTTC.

This clone appeared once. This sequence joins TRBV9 and TRBJ1-3; D is uncertain. CDR1 and CDR2 (germline): SGDLS, YYNGEE. The germline V and J ends were trimmed by 7 bases and 0 bases, with 5 bases remaining between them. The CDR3 consists of 12 residues. CDR3 coding DNA: TGTGCCAGCGGCCTCTCTGGAAACACCATATATTTT. Translation gives CASGLSGNTIYF.

This clone was seen more than once but under ten times. This chain uses TRBV10-3 with TRBJ2-2; 7 bases are a match to TRBD2. The junction had 7 bases not matched to a gene; V was cut back by 4 bases and J by 2 bases. This CDR3 comprises 16 residues. CDR1 ENHRY and CDR2 SYGVKD come from the germline V gene. CDR3 in amino acids: CAISGLGGGNTGELFF. The CDR3 DNA is TGTGCCATCAGTGGACTCGGCGGGGGAAACACCGGGGAGCTGTTTTTT.